This T cell receptor (beta chain) was sequenced in a study of blood T cell repertoires in COVID-19. Patients in Seattle were enrolled during active infection, then followed longitudinally. Trimming took 4 bases from V and 4 from J, leaving 10 bases between them. The CDR3 is 12 residues long. Germline values: CDR1 GTSNPN, CDR2 SVGIG (reference sequence). Clones were sequenced by immunoSEQ multiplex PCR, and TCRdb holds only the in-frame ones, with some missing. The repertoire includes around 210,000 clones, 65% to 90% of them detected once, and 4.5% to 5.5% sits in the top ten. The source of this sequence is a man over 45 with COVID-19, enrolled during active disease. Sample: peripheral blood. The gene calls are TRBV30 and TRBJ1-2; no reliable D call. CDR3 sequence (DNA): TGTGCCTGGACGGCAGGCCGCTATGGCTACACCTTC. Translation gives CAWTAGRYGYTF.